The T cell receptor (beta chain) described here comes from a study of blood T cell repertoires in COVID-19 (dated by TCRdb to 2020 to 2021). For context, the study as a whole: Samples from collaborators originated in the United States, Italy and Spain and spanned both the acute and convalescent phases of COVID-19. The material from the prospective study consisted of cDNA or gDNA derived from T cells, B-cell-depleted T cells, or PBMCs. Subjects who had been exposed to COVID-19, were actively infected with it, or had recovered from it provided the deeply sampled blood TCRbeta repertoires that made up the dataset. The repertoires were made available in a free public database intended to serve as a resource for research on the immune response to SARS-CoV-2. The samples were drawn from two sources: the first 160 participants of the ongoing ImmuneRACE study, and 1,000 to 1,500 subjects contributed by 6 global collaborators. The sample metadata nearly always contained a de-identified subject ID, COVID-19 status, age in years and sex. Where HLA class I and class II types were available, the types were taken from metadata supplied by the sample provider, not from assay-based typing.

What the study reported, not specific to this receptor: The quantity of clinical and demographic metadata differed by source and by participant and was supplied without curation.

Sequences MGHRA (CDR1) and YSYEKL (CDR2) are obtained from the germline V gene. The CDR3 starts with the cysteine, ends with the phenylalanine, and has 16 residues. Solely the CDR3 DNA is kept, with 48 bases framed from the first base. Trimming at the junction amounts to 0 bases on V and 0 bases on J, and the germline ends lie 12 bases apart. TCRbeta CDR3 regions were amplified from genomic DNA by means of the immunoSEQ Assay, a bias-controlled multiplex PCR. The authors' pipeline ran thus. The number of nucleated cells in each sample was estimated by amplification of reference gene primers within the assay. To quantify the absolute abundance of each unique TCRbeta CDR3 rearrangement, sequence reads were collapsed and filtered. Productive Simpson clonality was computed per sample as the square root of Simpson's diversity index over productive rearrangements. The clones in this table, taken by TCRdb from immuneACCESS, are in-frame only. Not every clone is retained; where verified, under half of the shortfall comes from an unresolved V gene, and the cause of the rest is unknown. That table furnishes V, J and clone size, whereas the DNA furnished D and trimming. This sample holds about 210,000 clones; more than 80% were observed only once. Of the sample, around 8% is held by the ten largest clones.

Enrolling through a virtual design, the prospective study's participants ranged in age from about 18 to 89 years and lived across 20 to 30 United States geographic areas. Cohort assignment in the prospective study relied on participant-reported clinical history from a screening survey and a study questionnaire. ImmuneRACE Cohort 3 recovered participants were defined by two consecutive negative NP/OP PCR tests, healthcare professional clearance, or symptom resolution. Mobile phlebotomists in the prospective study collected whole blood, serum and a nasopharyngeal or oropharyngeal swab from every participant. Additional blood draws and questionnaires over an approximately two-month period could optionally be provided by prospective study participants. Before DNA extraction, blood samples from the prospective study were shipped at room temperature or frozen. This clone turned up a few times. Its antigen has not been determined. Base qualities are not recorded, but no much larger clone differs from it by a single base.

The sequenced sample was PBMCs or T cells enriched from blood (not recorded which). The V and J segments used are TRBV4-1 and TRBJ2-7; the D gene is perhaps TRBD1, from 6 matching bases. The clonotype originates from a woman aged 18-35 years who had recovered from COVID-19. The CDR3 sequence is CASSQEGTPSSYEQYF. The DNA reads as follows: TGCGCCAGCAGCCAAGAAGGGACACCGAGCTCCTACGAGCAGTACTTC.